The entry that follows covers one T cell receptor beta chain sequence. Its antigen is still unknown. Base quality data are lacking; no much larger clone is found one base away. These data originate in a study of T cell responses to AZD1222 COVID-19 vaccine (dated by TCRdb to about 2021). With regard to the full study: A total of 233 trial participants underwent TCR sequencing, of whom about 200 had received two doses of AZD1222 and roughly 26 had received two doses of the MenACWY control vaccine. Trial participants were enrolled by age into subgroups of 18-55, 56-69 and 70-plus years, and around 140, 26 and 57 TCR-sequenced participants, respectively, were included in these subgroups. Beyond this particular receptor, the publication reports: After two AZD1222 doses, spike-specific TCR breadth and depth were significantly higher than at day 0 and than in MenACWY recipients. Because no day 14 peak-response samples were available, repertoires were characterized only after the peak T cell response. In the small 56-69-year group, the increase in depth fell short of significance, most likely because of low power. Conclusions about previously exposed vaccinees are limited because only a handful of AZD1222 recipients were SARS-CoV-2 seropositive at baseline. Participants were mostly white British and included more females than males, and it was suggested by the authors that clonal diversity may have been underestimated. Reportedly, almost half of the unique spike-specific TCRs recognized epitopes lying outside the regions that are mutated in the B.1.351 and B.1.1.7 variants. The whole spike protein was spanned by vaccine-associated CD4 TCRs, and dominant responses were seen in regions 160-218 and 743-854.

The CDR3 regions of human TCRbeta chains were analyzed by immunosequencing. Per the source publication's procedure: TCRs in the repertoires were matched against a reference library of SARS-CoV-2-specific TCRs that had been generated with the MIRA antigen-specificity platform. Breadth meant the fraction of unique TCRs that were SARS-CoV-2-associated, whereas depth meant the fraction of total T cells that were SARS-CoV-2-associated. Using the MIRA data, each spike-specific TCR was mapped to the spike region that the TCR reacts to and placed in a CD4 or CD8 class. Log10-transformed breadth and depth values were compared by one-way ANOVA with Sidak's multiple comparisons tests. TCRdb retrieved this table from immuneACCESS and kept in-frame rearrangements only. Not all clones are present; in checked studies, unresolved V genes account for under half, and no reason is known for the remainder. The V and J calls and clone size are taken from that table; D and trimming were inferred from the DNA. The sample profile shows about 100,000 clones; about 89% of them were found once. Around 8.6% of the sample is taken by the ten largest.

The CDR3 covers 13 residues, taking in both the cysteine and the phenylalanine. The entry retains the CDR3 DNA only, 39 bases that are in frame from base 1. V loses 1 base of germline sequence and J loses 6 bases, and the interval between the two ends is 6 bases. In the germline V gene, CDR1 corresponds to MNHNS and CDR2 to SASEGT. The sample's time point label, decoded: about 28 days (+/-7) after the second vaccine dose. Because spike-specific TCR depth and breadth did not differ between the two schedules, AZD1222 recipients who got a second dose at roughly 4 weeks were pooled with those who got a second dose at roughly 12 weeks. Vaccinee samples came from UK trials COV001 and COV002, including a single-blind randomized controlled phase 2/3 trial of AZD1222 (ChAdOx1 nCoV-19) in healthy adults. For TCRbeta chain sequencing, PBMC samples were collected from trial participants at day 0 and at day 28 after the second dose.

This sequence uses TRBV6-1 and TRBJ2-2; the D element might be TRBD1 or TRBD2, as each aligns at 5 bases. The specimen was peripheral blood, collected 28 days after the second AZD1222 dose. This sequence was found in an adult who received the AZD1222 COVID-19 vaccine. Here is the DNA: TGTGCCAGCAGTGAAGTGGGGGCCGGGGAGCTGTTTTTT. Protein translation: CASSEVGAGELFF.